These 27 T cell receptor beta chains came from one sample sequenced in a study of identical twins. From the 5' RACE reads, TCRdb called clonotypes with MiXCR, one entry per CDR3 protein. The table lists fewer than 250,000 distinct CDR3 sequences, 7.5% of them singletons. These data were also reused for a study on yellow fever vaccine responses in identical twins.

The specimen was memory (CD45RO+) T cells sorted from blood. The receptor source for this set is a woman younger than 30 in good health.

V and J are TRBV5-1 and TRBJ1-2, with 9 nucleotides matching TRBD1. This CDR3 region has 15 residues. The V gene end was trimmed by 3 bases and the J gene end by 4 bases; junction bases not matched to a gene: 7. The germline V gene has CDR1 SGHRS and CDR2 YFSETQ. CDR3 amino acids: CASSSPGQGVYGYTF. The CDR3 nucleotides are TGCGCCAGCAGCTCCCCGGGACAGGGAGTCTATGGCTACACCTTC.

This clonotype was detected only a few times. This chain connects TRBV11-1 to TRBJ2-6; unclear D gene. From germline, CDR1 is SGHAT and CDR2 FQDESV (reference sequence). This CDR3 spans 17 amino acids. The V gene lost 4 bases and the J gene lost 0 bases, with 13 bases spanning the gap. The CDR3 DNA reads as TGTGCCAGCAGCTACATTTGGGGTCTCTCTGGGGCCAACGTCCTGACTTTC. This translates into CASSYIWGLSGANVLTF.

Ten or more counts support this clonotype. The V call is TRBV20-1, the J call TRBJ2-7; D is unclear. The CDR3 consists of 15 residues. Germline V CDR1 and CDR2: DFQATT, SNEGSKA (reference sequence). V was shortened by 3 bases and J by 2 bases, with 17 bases between the two germline ends. CDR3 region: CSARPRRGGTYEQYF. The CDR3 nucleotides read TGCAGTGCTAGGCCGCGACGAGGCGGTACCTACGAGCAGTACTTC.

J is TRBJ2-1 and V is TRBV19, with 11 bases matching TRBD2. V shed 5 bases and J 6 bases; nucleotides not matched to a gene: 6. CDR1 and CDR2 from the germline V gene are LNHDA and SQIVND (reference sequence). This CDR3 comprises 15 residues. Here the CDR3 reads CASSSSGGRSNEQFF. CDR3 coding DNA: TGTGCCAGTAGTTCTAGCGGGGGGAGGAGCAATGAGCAGTTCTTC.

The rearrangement joins TRBV3-1 to TRBJ2-5; TRBD1 matches 8 bases. Germline-derived CDR1 and CDR2 are LGHDT and YNNKEL (reference sequence). V shed 0 bases, J shed 3 bases, and the junction held 6 bases outside the gene matches. The CDR3 consists of 16 residues. The CDR3 DNA reads TGTGCCAGCAGCCAAGATCAAGGGACAGGAAAAGAGACCCAGTACTTC. This translates into CASSQDQGTGKETQYF.

This rearrangement joins TRBV6-1 to TRBJ1-5; possibly TRBD1 for D (6 bases). The CDR3 consists of 13 residues. Trimming cost V 8 bases and J 7 bases, with 15 bases left between them. Germline lookup yields CDR1 MNHNS and CDR2 SASEGT. CDR3 in amino acids: CASLELDSQPQHF. CDR3 in DNA: TGTGCCAGCCTAGAACTGGACAGCCAGCCCCAGCATTTT.

This clonotype has only a few counts. The J gene is TRBJ1-3, the V gene TRBV12-3 or TRBV12-4; D ambiguous. This CDR3 is built from 11 residues. Trimming left V 6 bases short and J 10 bases short, with 10 bases between. CDR3 nucleotide sequence: TGTGCCAGCAGCTCGACATGGACCATATATTTT. It encodes CASSSTWTIYF.

This clonotype appeared a few times. The rearrangement joins TRBV6-7 to TRBJ2-7; 7 bases map to TRBD2. TRBV6-7 falls under the ORF class, with uncertain function. This CDR3 comprises 14 residues. Trimming took 6 bases from V and 2 from J; bases not matched to a gene: 7. CDR3 sequence: CASSLTSEPYEQYF. As DNA, the CDR3 is TGTGCCAGCAGCTTAACTAGCGAGCCCTACGAGCAGTACTTC.

V and J are TRBV27 and TRBJ2-5, with 13 bases that match TRBD2. CDR1 is MNHEY and CDR2 is SMNVEV in the germline V gene (reference sequence). The CDR3 contains 15 residues. V shed 6 bases and J 5 bases; nucleotides not matched to a gene: 6. The CDR3: CASSRTSGGLETQYF. The CDR3, as DNA: TGTGCCAGCAGCCGGACTAGCGGGGGTCTTGAGACCCAGTACTTC.

The gene calls are TRBV5-5 and TRBJ2-2; D assignment may be TRBD1 or TRBD2 (5 bases each). The CDR3 consists of 16 residues. Per germline, CDR1 SGHKS and CDR2 YYEKEE (reference sequence). V was cut by 1 base and J by 4 bases, with 14 bases left in between. The chain's CDR3 is CASSLFPGQATGELFF. The CDR3 nucleotides read TGTGCCAGCAGCTTGTTCCCGGGGCAGGCCACCGGGGAGCTGTTTTTT.

This clonotype was found a few times. The rearrangement joins TRBV3-1 to TRBJ1-1, with 7 bases that match TRBD1. Germline V gives CDR1 LGHDT, CDR2 YNNKEL (reference sequence). The CDR3 runs 13 residues. Trimming removed 5 bases from V and 8 bases from J; junction bases left unmatched: 8. CDR3 residues: CASSSGGTAEAFF. CDR3 nucleotides: TGTGCCAGCAGCTCAGGAGGGACAGCCGAAGCTTTCTTT.

There are a few counts of this clonotype. V and J are TRBV9 and TRBJ2-7; 11 nucleotides align to TRBD2. The germline V gene encodes CDR1 SGDLS and CDR2 YYNGEE. CDR3 size: 17 residues. Germline trimming cut 0 bases from V and 3 bases from J; bases unmatched to any gene: 8. CDR3 nucleotide sequence: TGTGCCAGCAGCGTAGCGTCTAGCGGGAGGACCCTCTACGAGCAGTACTTC. Amino acid sequence: CASSVASSGRTLYEQYF.

In its sample, this clonotype was seen a few times. CDR3 sequence (DNA): TGTGCCAGCAGCGACGGACCAGCCAATGAGCAGTTCTTC. It translates to CASSDGPANEQFF. The chain has TRBV5-6 and TRBJ2-1; no clear D. Trimming shortened V by 4 bases and J by 6 bases, and 11 bases separated the two germline ends. Germline V gene data show CDR1 as SGHDT and CDR2 as YYEEEE. The CDR3 spans 13 residues.

This clonotype showed up many times. This chain joins TRBV3-1 and TRBJ2-2, with 7 positions matching TRBD1. The CDR3 is made up of 14 amino acids. J lost 5 bases, V lost 4 bases, and 4 bases had no gene match. Germline V lookup: CDR1 LGHDT, CDR2 YNNKEL (reference sequence). The CDR3: CASSRQGGTGELFF. CDR3 in DNA: TGTGCCAGCAGCCGACAGGGTGGGACCGGGGAGCTGTTTTTT.

This clonotype showed up many times. The chain employs TRBV6-2 or TRBV6-3 and TRBJ2-1; the D gene is possibly TRBD2 (6 bases). The CDR3 covers 15 residues. Looked up from germline, CDR1 is MNHEY and CDR2 is SVGEGT. The ends were cut back, 2 bases at V and 2 bases at J, with 10 bases in the middle. DNA of the CDR3: TGTGCCAGCAGTTACGCGGGATTGCCCTACAATGAGCAGTTCTTC. Translated, it gives CASSYAGLPYNEQFF.

This clonotype was seen many times. V usage is TRBV6-2 or TRBV6-3 and J usage is TRBJ2-1; possible D gene TRBD2, 6 bases. Germline V gene data show CDR1 as MNHEY and CDR2 as SVGEGT. With 6 bases removed from V and 14 bases from J, the gap between germline ends came to 17 bases. The length of the CDR3 is 12 residues. CDR3 in amino acids: CASRTRGTGEFF. The CDR3 bases are TGTGCCAGCAGGACCCGGGGGACTGGGGAGTTCTTC.

This clonotype was found many times. The chain is built from TRBV20-1 and TRBJ1-5, with a tentative D call TRBD1 (5 bases). This CDR3 has 12 residues. The germline gives CDR1 DFQATT, CDR2 SNEGSKA (reference sequence). V shed 8 bases and J shed 4 bases, with 12 bases lying between them. The CDR3 DNA reads TGCAGTTACGGACAAAAGAATCAGCCCCAGCATTTT. It codes for CSYGQKNQPQHF.

This clonotype was recorded a few times. The chain links TRBV20-1 to TRBJ2-7; TRBD1 aligns across 8 bases. The CDR3 sequence is 12 residues long. The J segment lost 5 bases and the V segment lost 5 bases, leaving 5 bases of the junction unmatched. Germline V lookup: CDR1 DFQATT, CDR2 SNEGSKA (reference sequence). CDR3 sequence: CSAGTGKNEQYF. In DNA form, the CDR3 reads TGCAGTGCTGGGACAGGAAAAAACGAGCAGTACTTC.

The V and J genes are TRBV30 and TRBJ2-4; TRBD1 matches at 9 bases. Germline V CDR1 and CDR2: GTSNPN, SVGIG (reference sequence). The length of the CDR3 is 13 residues. The trim removed 8 bases at V and 1 base at J, leaving 3 bases unmatched. The CDR3 sequence is CAGTGLAKNIQYF. The DNA of the CDR3 is TGTGCCGGGACAGGGTTGGCCAAAAACATTCAGTACTTC.

This clonotype occurred many times. The chain recombines TRBV20-1 with TRBJ2-3, with 12 bases lining up with TRBD2. The germline CDR1 and CDR2 sequences are DFQATT and SNEGSKA (reference sequence). The V and J ends lost 0 bases and 4 bases, in that order; junction bases with no gene match: 8. The length of the CDR3 is 17 residues. The CDR3 spells CSARDLWLAGGPDTQYF. The CDR3 DNA reads as TGCAGTGCTAGAGATCTATGGCTAGCGGGGGGGCCAGATACGCAGTATTTT.

The chain has TRBV18 and TRBJ2-3, with 8 bases lining up with TRBD2. CDR3 length: 15 amino acids. CDR1 and CDR2 (germline): KGHSH, LQKENI. Trimming cost V 3 bases and J 3 bases; bases outside gene matches: 5. The CDR3 loop reads CASSPRAGETDTQYF. The CDR3 coding sequence is TGTGCCAGCTCACCCCGAGCGGGAGAAACAGATACGCAGTATTTT.

This clonotype was observed a few times. This chain joins TRBV20-1 and TRBJ1-2; 9 bases fit TRBD1. Germline values: CDR1 DFQATT, CDR2 SNEGSKA (reference sequence). J lost 7 bases, V lost 8 bases, and 11 bases had no gene match. The CDR3 consists of 13 residues. For the CDR3, the DNA is TGCAGTACTCACACAGGGGGCGGGTTTGGCTACACCTTC. Translation gives CSTHTGGGFGYTF.

In this sample, this clonotype turned up a few times. The chain recombines TRBV12-3 or TRBV12-4 with TRBJ2-2; 11 bases match TRBD1. Trimming took 5 bases from V and 0 from J; bases not matched to a gene: 5. There are 17 residues in the CDR3. The CDR3 DNA reads as TGTGCCAGCAGTCTATGGACAGGGGGCACGAACACCGGGGAGCTGTTTTTT. It translates to CASSLWTGGTNTGELFF.

The genes are TRBV7-6 and TRBJ2-3; 10 bases fit TRBD2. The V gene's germline CDR1 is SGHVS and CDR2 FNYEAQ. This CDR3 is built from 16 residues. The junction had 10 bases not matched to a gene; V was cut back by 5 bases and J by 5 bases. The CDR3 region has the DNA TGTGCCAGCAGCCCAGGACTAGCGGCTAGAGGAGATACGCAGTATTTT. Amino acids: CASSPGLAARGDTQYF. The complete variable domain, with remaining parts taken from reference TRBV7-6 and TRBJ2-3, reads GAGVSQSPRYKVTKRGQDVALRCDPISGHVSLYWYRQALGQGPEFLTYFNYEAQQDKSGLPNDRFSAERPEGSISTLTIQRTEQRDSAMYRCASSPGLAARGDTQYFGPGTRLTVL.

This clonotype was detected only a few times. The rearrangement uses TRBV25-1 and TRBJ2-3; 8 bases match TRBD1. The CDR3 runs to 15 residues. Germline-derived CDR1 and CDR2 are MGHDK and SYGVNS. J lost 4 bases, V lost 4 bases, and 7 bases had no gene match. CDR3 bases: TGTGCCAGCAGTGGATCCGGGACAGGCCCAGATACGCAGTATTTT. Its translation is CASSGSGTGPDTQYF.

A few counts support this clonotype. The rearrangement uses TRBV5-6 and TRBJ2-7, with 7 bases aligning to TRBD1. CDR3 length: 17 amino acids. CDR1 and CDR2 (germline): SGHDT, YYEEEE. V dropped 4 bases and J dropped 7; count of bases not matched to a gene: 20. The CDR3 DNA sequence: TGTGCCAGCAGCATGTTCTTTCGACGAGGGGGCCCAGGGGAGCAGTACTTC. Its protein is CASSMFFRRGGPGEQYF. The full variable domain, rest sourced from reference TRBV5-6 and TRBJ2-7, is DAGVTQSPTHLIKTRGQQVTLRCSPKSGHDTVSWYQQALGQGPQFIFQYYEEEERQRGNFPDRFSGHQFPNYSSELNVNALLLGDSALYLCASSMFFRRGGPGEQYFGPGTRLTVT.

The chain couples TRBV7-2 to TRBJ2-7, with D uncertain. Trimming pared 7 bases from V and 4 bases from J, leaving 11 bases between. Germline assignment: CDR1 SGHTA and CDR2 FQGNSA. The CDR3 is made up of 12 amino acids. CDR3: CASNGPSYEQYF. In DNA form, the CDR3 reads TGTGCCAGCAACGGGCCAAGTTACGAGCAGTACTTC. The full variable domain, its missing parts supplied by reference TRBV7-2 and TRBJ2-7, is GAGVSQSPSNKVTEKGKDVELRCDPISGHTALYWYRQSLGQGLEFLIYFQGNSAPDKSGLPSDRFSAERTGGSVSTLTIQRTQQEDSAVYLCASNGPSYEQYFGPGTRLTVT.